One and the same sample provided the 22 T cell receptor beta chains below, sequenced in a study of shared clonotypes between healthy human individuals. Selected positively for CCR7 and CD45RO-negative, naive CD8 cells excluded terminally differentiated effector memory CD45RA+ cells. Sequenced by immunoSEQ multiplex PCR; TCRdb stores in-frame clones only, minus some. The repertoire holds 2 million to 2.5 million clones, roughly 94% seen once, with about 1.1% in the top ten. The source material was naive CD8+ T cells sorted from blood. The receptors shown here come from a young man in good health.

Comments on this clone: Other DNA sequences within the sample encode an identical CDR3. The CDR3 nucleotides are TGCGCCAGCAGTCCTGGACAGGGGTCGTGGGAGACCCAGTACTTC. It encodes CASSPGQGSWETQYF. The chain uses TRBV10-1 and TRBJ2-5; the match to TRBD1 covers 9 bases. CDR1 and CDR2 from the germline V gene are WNHNN and SYGVQD (reference sequence). The CDR3 is made up of 15 amino acids. The V segment lost 5 bases and the J segment 5 bases; nucleotides outside the gene matches: 9.

The chain uses TRBV5-1 and TRBJ1-4; D might be TRBD1 (6 bases). The CDR3 has 17 amino acids. The ends were cut back, 5 bases at V and 0 bases at J, with 17 bases in the middle. Germline-derived CDR1 and CDR2 are SGHRS and YFSETQ. This CDR3 is CASRPLFTGTTNEKLFF. The CDR3 bases are TGCGCCAGCAGACCTCTGTTCACAGGGACAACTAATGAAAAACTGTTTTTT.

The chain uses TRBV5-4 and TRBJ1-2; no definite D call. The CDR3 spans 14 residues. The V end lost 0 bases, the J end lost 4 bases, and 10 bases lay between the germline ends. The germline V gene encodes CDR1 SGHNT and CDR2 YYREEE (reference sequence). Here the CDR3 DNA reads TGTGCCAGCAGCTTGGGTCAGTTGAGCTATGGCTACACCTTC. Protein: CASSLGQLSYGYTF.

This clone was seen only once. The chain employs TRBV30 and TRBJ1-6, with D perhaps matching TRBD1 (6 bases). This CDR3 comprises 14 residues. V gave up 2 bases and J gave up 10 bases, with 15 bases separating them. From germline, CDR1 is GTSNPN and CDR2 SVGIG (reference sequence). Here the CDR3 reads CAWSLGAGVSPLHF. In nucleotides, the CDR3 is TGTGCCTGGAGTCTGGGGGCAGGGGTCTCACCCCTCCACTTT.

The chain has TRBV5-6 and TRBJ2-3; 7 positions agree with TRBD2. The junction had 8 bases not matched to a gene; V was cut back by 5 bases and J by 5 bases. CDR3 size: 14 residues. CDR1 and CDR2 from the germline V gene are SGHDT and YYEEEE. CDR3 region: CASSFGGLRDTQYF. The CDR3 DNA follows: TGTGCCAGCAGTTTCGGGGGACTAAGAGATACGCAGTATTTT.

The chain links TRBV6-1 to TRBJ2-1, with 7 bases identical to TRBD2. This CDR3 has 14 residues. V lost 7 bases to trimming and J lost 3 bases; unmatched junction nucleotides: 6. CDR1 and CDR2 from the germline V gene are MNHNS and SASEGT. CDR3 nucleotide sequence: TGTGCCAGCAATGTGGGGGACTACTACAATGAGCAGTTCTTC. Translation gives CASNVGDYYNEQFF.

The V and J genes are TRBV9 and TRBJ1-3; D is unresolved. The length of the CDR3 is 14 residues. V shed 3 bases and J shed 0 bases, with 7 bases lying between them. CDR1 and CDR2 (germline): SGDLS, YYNGEE. The CDR3 nucleotides are TGTGCCAGCAGCGCCGATAGCTCTGGAAACACCATATATTTT. Protein sequence: CASSADSSGNTIYF.

The chain joins TRBV19 to TRBJ1-1; D is unclear. The CDR3 runs to 16 residues. The germline gives CDR1 LNHDA, CDR2 SQIVND (reference sequence). V lost 4 bases and J 0 bases, leaving 15 bases between the germline ends. The CDR3: CASSTPVGTVNTEAFF. Here the CDR3 DNA reads TGTGCCAGTAGTACCCCGGTGGGTACAGTGAACACTGAAGCTTTCTTT.

This clone was seen a single time. One end of the junction fails to match germline, which may point to a read error. The rearrangement links TRBV2 to TRBJ2-7; a weak D match, TRBD2 (6 bases). Per germline, CDR1 SNHLY and CDR2 FYNNEI. The CDR3 runs 15 residues. CDR3 sequence reads: CASREGTGEAYEQYF. Here the CDR3 DNA reads TGTGCCAGCAGAGAAGGGACGGGGGAGGCCTACGAGCAGTACTTC.

Note on this clone: Within the sample, other DNA sequences also encode this same CDR3. The chain combines TRBV5-1 with TRBJ2-2, with D unresolved. The CDR3 is 12 residues long. V dropped 4 bases and J dropped 3 bases, with 4 bases sitting between them. Germline V gene sequence: CDR1 SGHRS, CDR2 YFSETQ. CDR3: CASSPDTGELFF. CDR3 nucleotide sequence: TGCGCCAGCAGCCCTGACACCGGGGAGCTGTTTTTT. The entire variable domain, with the rest obtained from reference TRBV5-1 and TRBJ2-2, is as follows: KAGVTQTPRYLIKTRGQQVTLSCSPISGHRSVSWYQQTPGQGLQFLFEYFSETQRNKGNFPGRFSGRQFSNSRSEMNVSTLELGDSALYLCASSPDTGELFFGEGSRLTVL.

The chain recombines TRBV10-3 with TRBJ2-5; 7 bases are shared with TRBD1. V shed 6 bases and J 1 base; nucleotides not matched to a gene: 5. This CDR3 is built from 14 residues. The germline CDR1 and CDR2 sequences are ENHRY and SYGVKD. This CDR3 is CAIRPDRVQETQYF. The CDR3 coding sequence is TGTGCCATCAGGCCCGACAGGGTCCAAGAGACCCAGTACTTC.

This clone was observed once. The rearrangement uses TRBV6-6 and TRBJ2-7; 7 bases match TRBD2. Germline CDR1 reads MNHNY; CDR2 reads SVGAGI (reference sequence). J was trimmed by 2 bases and V by 2 bases; bases with no gene match: 3. CDR3 size: 14 residues. The CDR3 loop is CASSYTGGTYEQYF. The CDR3 region has the DNA TGTGCCAGCAGTTACACGGGAGGAACCTACGAGCAGTACTTC.

The chain links TRBV2 to TRBJ2-1; 8 bases are a match to TRBD2. The ends lost 4 bases at V and 0 bases at J; junction bases unmatched: 5. CDR1 is SNHLY and CDR2 is FYNNEI in the germline V gene. This CDR3 region has 16 residues. The CDR3 here is CASSGREGSSYNEQFF. For the CDR3, the DNA is TGTGCCAGCAGTGGTCGGGAGGGGAGCTCCTACAATGAGCAGTTCTTC.

The chain carries TRBV5-4 and TRBJ2-3; the match to TRBD2 covers 13 bases. The germline V gene encodes CDR1 SGHNT and CDR2 YYREEE (reference sequence). This CDR3 is built from 15 residues. With 8 bases clipped from V and 0 bases from J, the junction kept 3 bases outside the gene matches. The CDR3 bases are TGTGCCAGTGGGACTAGCGGGGTTAGCACAGATACGCAGTATTTT. It translates to CASGTSGVSTDTQYF.

This sequence joins TRBV11-2 and TRBJ2-4, with a possible D match to TRBD1 (5 bases). V shed 1 base and J shed 0 bases, with 13 bases lying between them. This CDR3 region has 17 residues. Germline-derived CDR1 and CDR2 are SGHAT and FQNNGV. The CDR3 sequence: CASSLGVAGLAKNIQYF. DNA for the CDR3: TGTGCCAGCAGCTTAGGAGTTGCAGGGCTAGCCAAAAACATTCAGTACTTC.

The J gene is TRBJ2-3, the V gene TRBV10-3, with D unclear. V was clipped by 3 bases and J by 0 bases, with 13 bases between them. This CDR3 comprises 16 residues. CDR1 and CDR2 (germline): ENHRY, SYGVKD. CDR3 sequence: CAISDPRQTSTDTQYF. The CDR3 bases are TGTGCCATCAGTGACCCCAGGCAGACTAGCACAGATACGCAGTATTTT.

This clone was detected once. This chain joins TRBV6-5 and TRBJ2-1; tentatively, D is TRBD2 (5 bases). V shed 0 bases and J shed 9 bases, with 12 bases lying between them. CDR1 is MNHEY and CDR2 is SVGAGI in the germline V gene. The CDR3 extends over 14 amino acids. The CDR3 protein is CASSYSDGVGEQFF. The DNA of the CDR3 is TGTGCCAGCAGTTACTCGGACGGGGTGGGTGAGCAGTTCTTC.

The chain employs TRBV5-6 and TRBJ1-3; no definite D call. CDR3 size: 16 residues. The germline CDR1 and CDR2 sequences are SGHDT and YYEEEE. V lost 4 bases, J lost 0 bases, and 14 bases lay in between. This chain's CDR3 is CASSLGGGPSGNTIYF. The DNA of the CDR3 is TGTGCCAGCAGCCTTGGAGGAGGCCCCTCTGGAAACACCATATATTTT. Complete variable domain (other parts from reference TRBV5-6 and TRBJ1-3): DAGVTQSPTHLIKTRGQQVTLRCSPKSGHDTVSWYQQALGQGPQFIFQYYEEEERQRGNFPDRFSGHQFPNYSSELNVNALLLGDSALYLCASSLGGGPSGNTIYFGEGSWLTVV.

The J gene is TRBJ2-1, the V gene TRBV5-1, with 13 bases that match TRBD2. This CDR3 has 15 residues. The germline CDR1 and CDR2 sequences are SGHRS and YFSETQ. The ends lost 4 bases at V and 7 bases at J; junction bases unmatched: 5. The CDR3 DNA is TGCGCCAGCAGCCTACTAGCGGGAGGGGGAAATGAGCAGTTCTTC. It codes for CASSLLAGGGNEQFF.

CDR3: CASSFDQQETQYF. DNA of the CDR3: TGTGCCAGCAGTTTTGACCAGCAAGAGACCCAGTACTTC. This chain links TRBV28 with TRBJ2-5; D not resolved. This CDR3 region has 13 residues. V dropped 3 bases and J dropped 2 bases, with 7 bases sitting between them. The germline gives CDR1 MDHEN, CDR2 SYDVKM.

V gene TRBV4-3 combines with J gene TRBJ2-7; 7 nucleotides line up with TRBD2. Germline lookup yields CDR1 LGHNA and CDR2 YSLEER. The V segment lost 0 bases and the J segment 3 bases; nucleotides outside the gene matches: 5. The CDR3 consists of 15 residues. The CDR3 loop reads CASSQEIGGYYEQYF. The CDR3 DNA reads TGCGCCAGCAGCCAAGAAATCGGGGGGTACTACGAGCAGTACTTC.

The chain recombines TRBV27 with TRBJ2-6, with TRBD1 matching 8 bases. Germline lookup yields CDR1 MNHEY and CDR2 SMNVEV (reference sequence). J lost 2 bases, V lost 6 bases, and 0 bases had no gene match. This CDR3 comprises 14 residues. This CDR3 is CASRQGAGANVLTF. CDR3 DNA sequence: TGTGCCAGCAGACAGGGGGCTGGGGCCAACGTCCTGACTTTC. The variable domain in full, with the rest retrieved from reference TRBV27 and TRBJ2-6, is EAQVTQNPRYLITVTGKKLTVTCSQNMNHEYMSWYRQDPGLGLRQIYYSMNVEVTDKGDVPEGYKVSRKEKRNFPLILESPSPNQTSLYFCASRQGAGANVLTFGAGSRLTVL.